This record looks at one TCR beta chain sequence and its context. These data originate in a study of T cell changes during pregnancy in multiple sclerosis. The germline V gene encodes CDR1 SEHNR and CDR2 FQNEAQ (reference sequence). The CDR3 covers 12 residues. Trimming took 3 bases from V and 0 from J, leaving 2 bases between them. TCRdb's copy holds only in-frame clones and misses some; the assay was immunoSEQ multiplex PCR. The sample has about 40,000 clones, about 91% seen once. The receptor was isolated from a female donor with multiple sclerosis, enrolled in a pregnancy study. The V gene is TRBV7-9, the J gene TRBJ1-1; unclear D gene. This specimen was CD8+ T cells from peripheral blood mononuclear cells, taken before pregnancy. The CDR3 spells CASSFLNTEAFF. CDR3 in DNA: TGTGCCAGCAGCTTCTTGAACACTGAAGCTTTCTTT.